This T cell receptor beta chain originates from a study of blood T cell repertoires in COVID-19. The CDR3 has 13 residues. Trimming pared 9 bases from V and 0 bases from J, leaving 9 bases between. Germline-derived CDR1 and CDR2 are LNHDA and SQIVND (reference sequence). Per the study methods: Counts of nucleated cells, estimated from reference gene primer amplification, were obtained. Profiled with immunoSEQ multiplex PCR; TCRdb holds only in-frame clones, not every one. The V and J calls and the clone size are those of that table, but D and trimming were determined from the DNA. The sample records hundreds of thousands of clones, about 90% being singletons. Allocation to cohorts depended on clinical history reported by the participants.

The receptor's source is a man in his fifties or sixties who had been exposed to COVID-19. The chain carries TRBV19 and TRBJ1-3, with D hard to call. Sample: PBMCs or T cells enriched from blood (not recorded which). The CDR3 sequence is CASHVSSGNTIYF. CDR3 coding DNA: TGTGCCAGCCATGTGAGCTCTGGAAACACCATATATTTT.